One and the same sample provided the 7 T cell receptor beta chains below, sequenced in a study of blood T cells in healthy people across ages. Using a J-beta primer mix together with a sample-barcoded 5' primer, a second PCR was run for roughly 7 to 12 cycles. TCRdb re-called the 5' RACE reads with MiXCR, one entry per CDR3 protein. Seen here are hundreds of thousands of distinct CDR3 sequences, approximately 44% observed once, and the top ten hold approximately 20%. The sample consisted of blood. These receptors originate from a man in his sixties in good health.

This clonotype appeared a few times. The chain carries TRBV27 and TRBJ1-1, with D possibly being TRBD1 (6 bases). The V end lost 2 bases, the J end lost 0 bases, and 10 bases lay between the germline ends. The CDR3 totals 15 residues. Germline CDR1 MNHEY, CDR2 SMNVEV (reference sequence). CDR3 sequence (DNA): TGTGCCAGCAGTTTAGTATCAGGGGTGAACACTGAAGCTTTCTTT. Translating gives CASSLVSGVNTEAFF.

With respect to this clonotype: One end of the junction is discordant with germline, which a read error may explain. The rearrangement links TRBV29-1 to TRBJ1-1, with D perhaps TRBD1 (5 bases). The CDR3 loop spans 13 amino acids. Germline V CDR1 and CDR2: SQVTM, ANQGSEA. CDR3 bases: TGCAGCGTTGCCAACAGGAGGGATACTGGAGCTTTCTTT. This sequence encodes CSVANRRDTGAFF. Together with reference TRBV29-1 and TRBJ1-1, the CDR3 gives the full variable domain: SAVISQKPSRDICQRGTSLTIQCQVDSQVTMMFWYRQQPGQSLTLIATANQGSEATYESGFVIDKFPISRPNLTFSTLTVSNMSPEDSSIYLCSVANRRDTGAFFGQGTRLTVV.

The chain joins TRBV27 to TRBJ1-2; D might be TRBD1 (5 bases). Trimming left V 4 bases short and J 4 bases short, with 16 bases between. The CDR3 sequence is 15 residues long. Germline CDR1 MNHEY, CDR2 SMNVEV (reference sequence). This CDR3 is CASSSLGREGYGYTF. The CDR3, as DNA: TGTGCCAGCAGTTCCCTCGGCAGGGAGGGCTATGGCTACACCTTC.

This clonotype was seen a handful of times. The genes are TRBV7-2 and TRBJ1-5, with TRBD1 as a possible D gene (5 bases). This CDR3 is 15 amino acids long. Germline V lookup: CDR1 SGHTA, CDR2 FQGNSA. Trimming cost V 3 bases and J 7 bases, with 16 bases left between them. The CDR3 DNA sequence: TGTGCCAGCAGCTTCAGCGGGGGGTCCCTACAGCCCCAGCATTTT. Translated, it gives CASSFSGGSLQPQHF.

In this sample, this clonotype turned up a few times. The genes are TRBV2 and TRBJ2-5; TRBD1 agrees at 7 bases. V dropped 6 bases and J dropped 5; count of bases not matched to a gene: 9. The CDR3 runs 14 residues. Germline-derived CDR1 and CDR2 are SNHLY and FYNNEI. CDR3 in DNA: TGTGCCAGCAGCTGGGACAGAAGGACGGAGACCCAGTACTTC. Translation: CASSWDRRTETQYF. The full variable domain, rest sourced from reference TRBV2 and TRBJ2-5, is EPEVTQTPSHQVTQMGQEVILRCVPISNHLYFYWYRQILGQKVEFLVSFYNNEISEKSEIFDDQFSVERPDGSNFTLKIRSTKLEDSAMYFCASSWDRRTETQYFGPGTRLLVL.

This clonotype was counted only a few times. CDR3 protein: CASSEVRGGTGYTF. The DNA for the CDR3 is TGTGCCAGCAGTGAAGTCAGGGGAGGGACTGGCTACACCTTC. This chain connects TRBV2 to TRBJ1-2, with D maybe TRBD1 (6 bases). The germline V gene has CDR1 SNHLY and CDR2 FYNNEI. Trimming stripped 1 base from V and 7 bases from J, with 13 bases between. This CDR3 spans 14 amino acids.

In this sample, this clonotype turned up a few times. The chain carries TRBV2 and TRBJ1-2; D is unclear. Germline loops: CDR1 SNHLY, CDR2 FYNNEI. The CDR3 runs to 13 residues. The germline V and J ends were trimmed by 1 base and 7 bases, with 10 bases remaining between them. The CDR3 spells CASSEGRNRGYTF. CDR3 bases: TGTGCCAGCAGTGAAGGCAGGAATCGTGGCTACACCTTC.